Listed here are 10 T cell receptor beta chains from one sample, sequenced in a study of regulatory and conventional T cells in RAG deficiency. Blood CD4+ CD25-low CD127-high conventional T cells supplied the genomic DNA template. This table comes from immunoSEQ multiplex PCR, and its TCRdb copy is limited to in-frame clones, with some not included. Of about 12,000 clones in the sample, 85% to 95% were seen once. These data were also reused for a study on regulatory T cells. In that study: The primer mix had 52 TRBV and 13 TRBJ primers.

Sequenced: CD4+ effector T cells sorted from blood. The origin of the receptors is a human donor in good health.

This clone was observed a single time. The V call is TRBV5-8, the J call TRBJ1-6; D gene uncertain. Trimming removed 6 bases at V and 7 bases at J, with 14 bases between. The CDR3 consists of 14 residues. The germline V gene encodes CDR1 SGHTS and CDR2 YDEGEE. The CDR3 here is CASNNGRENSPLHF. In DNA, the CDR3 is TGTGCCAGCAACAACGGGAGGGAGAATTCACCCCTCCACTTT.

CDR3 region: CASSGGQSNEKLFF. The CDR3 nucleotides read TGTGCCAGCAGTGGGGGACAGAGTAATGAAAAACTGTTTTTT. This chain connects TRBV6-5 to TRBJ1-4, with 7 nucleotides matching TRBD1. Germline V lookup: CDR1 MNHEY, CDR2 SVGAGI. The CDR3 is 14 residues long. V lost 5 bases to trimming and J lost 4 bases; unmatched junction nucleotides: 4.

Worth noting for this clone: This specimen includes other DNA sequences encoding the same CDR3. V gene TRBV28 combines with J gene TRBJ1-1; D remains unclear. Germline lookup yields CDR1 MDHEN and CDR2 SYDVKM. V was shortened by 2 bases and J by 4 bases, with 2 bases between the two germline ends. This CDR3 is 11 amino acids long. The CDR3, as DNA: TGTGCCAGCAGTTTAGGCACTGAAGCTTTCTTT. This gives the protein CASSLGTEAFF.

The chain employs TRBV2 and TRBJ1-3; D is unclear. Germline V CDR1 and CDR2: SNHLY, FYNNEI. With 6 bases removed from V and 14 bases from J, the gap between germline ends came to 11 bases. The CDR3 has 10 residues. The CDR3, as DNA: TGTGCCAGCAGGATGAACCGATTATATTTT. Protein: CASRMNRLYF.

This sequence joins TRBV7-9 and TRBJ1-4; D is ambiguous. Germline loops: CDR1 SEHNR, CDR2 FQNEAQ (reference sequence). The CDR3 loop spans 14 amino acids. V was clipped by 6 bases and J by 3 bases, with 11 bases between them. The chain's CDR3 is CASSTGKANEKLFF. CDR3 DNA sequence: TGTGCCAGCAGTACCGGGAAGGCTAATGAAAAACTGTTTTTT.

The chain joins TRBV13 to TRBJ2-7, with 12 bases fitting TRBD2. Germline V gives CDR1 PRHDT, CDR2 FYEKMQ (reference sequence). CDR3 length: 16 residues. Trimming cost V 4 bases and J 2 bases; bases outside gene matches: 6. CDR3 DNA: TGTGCCAGCAGCTCAAGGACTAGCGGGGATACCTACGAGCAGTACTTC. This sequence encodes CASSSRTSGDTYEQYF.

The chain links TRBV18 to TRBJ1-2; 7 bases map to TRBD1. The CDR3 extends over 15 amino acids. With 1 base clipped from V and 0 bases from J, the junction kept 2 bases outside the gene matches. The germline V gene has CDR1 KGHSH and CDR2 LQKENI. The CDR3 DNA is TGTGCCAGCTCACCACTCGGACAGGCTAACTATGGCTACACCTTC. Its translation is CASSPLGQANYGYTF.

The chain has TRBV11-2 and TRBJ1-4, with D uncertain. CDR1 is SGHAT and CDR2 is FQNNGV in the germline V gene. This CDR3 is built from 16 residues. The V end was cut by 1 base, the J end by 3 bases, with 12 bases between. The CDR3 DNA reads TGTGCCAGCAGCTTAGGACACGCGATGGCTAATGAAAAACTGTTTTTT. It specifies CASSLGHAMANEKLFF.

The CDR3: CSVETGTRAYTF. Here the CDR3 DNA reads TGCAGCGTTGAGACAGGGACAAGGGCCTACACCTTC. J is TRBJ1-2 and V is TRBV29-1; 7 bases match TRBD1. CDR1 is SQVTM, CDR2 ANQGSEA, per germline. Germline trimming cut 3 bases from V and 10 bases from J; bases unmatched to any gene: 8. The CDR3 runs 12 residues.

V gene TRBV9 combines with J gene TRBJ2-7; 9 nucleotides agree with TRBD2. The CDR3 has 15 residues. The V gene end was trimmed by 0 bases and the J gene end by 3 bases; junction bases not matched to a gene: 4. Per the germline V gene, CDR1 is SGDLS and CDR2 is YYNGEE. The CDR3 DNA follows: TGTGCCAGCAGCGTAGACCTAGCGGGAAGCTACGAGCAGTACTTC. Protein: CASSVDLAGSYEQYF.